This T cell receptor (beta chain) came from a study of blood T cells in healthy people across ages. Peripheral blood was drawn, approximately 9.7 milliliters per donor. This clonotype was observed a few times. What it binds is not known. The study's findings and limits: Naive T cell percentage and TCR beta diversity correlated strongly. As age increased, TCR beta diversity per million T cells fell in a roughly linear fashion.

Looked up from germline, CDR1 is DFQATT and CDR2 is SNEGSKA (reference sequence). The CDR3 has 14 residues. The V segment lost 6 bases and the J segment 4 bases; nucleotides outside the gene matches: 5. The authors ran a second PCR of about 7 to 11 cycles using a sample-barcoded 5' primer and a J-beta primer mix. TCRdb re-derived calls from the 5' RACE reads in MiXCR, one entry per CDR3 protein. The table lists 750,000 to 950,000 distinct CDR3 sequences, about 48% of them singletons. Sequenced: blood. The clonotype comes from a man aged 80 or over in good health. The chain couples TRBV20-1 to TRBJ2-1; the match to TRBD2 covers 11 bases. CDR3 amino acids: CSATLAGAYNEQFF. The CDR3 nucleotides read TGCAGTGCCACACTAGCGGGGGCGTACAATGAGCAGTTCTTC.